These 9 T cell receptor beta chains originate from one sample sequenced in a study of shared clonotypes between healthy human individuals (dated by TCRdb to about 2020). Receptor amplification or capture employed the immunoSEQ multiplex PCR assay. TCRdb mirrors the immuneACCESS table, restricted to in-frame sequences. Some clones are absent from its copies; in checked studies, under half trace to an unresolved V gene, and the reason for the others is unknown. This sample gives approximately 500,000 clones in total; roughly 95% of them show up just once. The ten largest clones add up to 0.055% to 0.075% of the sample. Sample: naive CD4+ T cells sorted from blood. This specimen's cell subset or site label, interpreted: CD45RA+ positively selected. These receptors were obtained from a woman aged 25-40 years in good health.

The chain recombines TRBV18 with TRBJ1-6, with 9 bases aligning to TRBD1. This CDR3 spans 15 amino acids. Trimming at V came to 6 bases and at J to 7 bases, leaving 7 bases not matched to a gene. Germline V gene sequence: CDR1 KGHSH, CDR2 LQKENI. CDR3 in amino acids: CASSALDRGNSPLHF. For the CDR3, the DNA is TGTGCCAGCTCTGCCCTCGACAGGGGGAATTCACCCCTCCACTTT.

The chain combines TRBV15 with TRBJ2-5, with D tentatively TRBD1 (8 bases). Germline V gene sequence: CDR1 LNHNV, CDR2 YYDKDF (reference sequence). The CDR3 runs 16 residues. Trimming removed 0 bases at V and 5 bases at J, with 16 bases between. CDR3 in DNA: TGTGCCACCAGCAGAGATTTTGGACAGGGAGGGGAGACCCAGTACTTC. Protein product: CATSRDFGQGGETQYF.

The chain carries TRBV7-9 and TRBJ1-2; D is ambiguous. V lost 0 bases to trimming and J lost 8 bases, with 10 bases between them. This CDR3 comprises 13 residues. In germline, CDR1 is SEHNR, CDR2 FQNEAQ (reference sequence). The CDR3 region has the DNA TGTGCCAGCAGCTTAGCGCAGGATAGCGGCTACACCTTC. It is translated as CASSLAQDSGYTF.

The genes are TRBV6-5 and TRBJ2-4; the match to TRBD2 covers 8 bases. The CDR3 has 15 amino acids. The germline V gene has CDR1 MNHEY and CDR2 SVGAGI. Trimming took 5 bases from V and 4 from J; bases not matched to a gene: 7. CDR3 residues: CASSHLLAEKNIQYF. Here the CDR3 DNA reads TGTGCCAGCAGTCACCTACTAGCGGAGAAAAACATTCAGTACTTC.

This chain connects TRBV7-9 to TRBJ2-3; 7 bases are shared with TRBD2. The CDR3 has 15 residues. V dropped 1 base and J dropped 3; count of bases not matched to a gene: 4. In germline, CDR1 is SEHNR, CDR2 FQNEAQ (reference sequence). The CDR3 nucleotides read TGTGCCAGCAGCTTAGTTCCGGGAGGAACAGATACGCAGTATTTT. Its translation is CASSLVPGGTDTQYF.

The V call is TRBV5-1, the J call TRBJ2-3; D not resolved. V was pared by 2 bases and J by 2 bases, with 12 bases between. Germline CDR1 SGHRS, CDR2 YFSETQ. The CDR3 spans 15 residues. The CDR3 nucleotides are TGCGCCAGCAGCTTACAGTTGGGGAACACAGATACGCAGTATTTT. This gives the protein CASSLQLGNTDTQYF.

V is TRBV20-1 and J is TRBJ1-5, with TRBD1 matching over 8 bases. The V gene's germline CDR1 is DFQATT and CDR2 SNEGSKA (reference sequence). The CDR3 has 11 residues. CDR3 sequence (DNA): TGCAGCCTCCGACAGGGGAAGTCCCAGCATTTT. This translates into CSLRQGKSQHF.

The chain uses TRBV19 and TRBJ2-5; a weak D match, TRBD1 (6 bases). TRBJ2-7 explains the end of the DNA better; the J call may be wrong. Germline V CDR1 and CDR2: LNHDA, SQIVND (reference sequence). The CDR3 contains 15 residues. CDR3 in amino acids: CASSRIGGDYYEQYF. The CDR3 DNA is TGTGCCAGTAGTAGAATAGGGGGAGACTACTACGAGCAGTACTTC.

This chain joins TRBV20-1 and TRBJ2-1; 9 positions match TRBD2. The V and J ends lost 3 bases and 15 bases, in that order; junction bases with no gene match: 3. The CDR3 runs to 10 residues. The germline V gene encodes CDR1 DFQATT and CDR2 SNEGSKA (reference sequence). CDR3: CSARASGMFF. The CDR3 region has the DNA TGCAGTGCTAGGGCTAGCGGGATGTTCTTC.